This T cell receptor beta chain was obtained from a study of blood T cell repertoires in COVID-19. The CDR3 runs to 16 residues. The V segment lost 3 bases and the J segment 2 bases; nucleotides outside the gene matches: 7. CDR1 and CDR2 (germline): MNHNS, SASEGT. TCRdb keeps only in-frame clones here, not all; method: immunoSEQ multiplex PCR. The sample holds around 250,000 clones, around 81% seen once. This rearrangement joins TRBV6-1 to TRBJ1-1; 9 positions match TRBD1. Source material: peripheral blood. The sequence was collected from a man aged 30 to 39 who had recovered from COVID-19. The CDR3 is CASSEGTGSENTEAFF. CDR3 nucleotides: TGTGCCAGCAGTGAGGGGACAGGGTCTGAAAACACTGAAGCTTTCTTT.